This T cell receptor (beta chain) is drawn from a study of T cell changes during pregnancy in multiple sclerosis. The method was immunoSEQ multiplex PCR; TCRdb's version includes in-frame clones alone and lacks a portion of them. This sample has tens of thousands of clones; around 94% occur once, and the top ten carry 0.8% to 1%. The germline gives CDR1 SGHRS, CDR2 YFSETQ. Germline trimming cut 1 base from V and 0 bases from J; bases unmatched to any gene: 13. CDR3 length equals 19 residues. The chain has TRBV5-1 and TRBJ1-5, with TRBD1 matching over 7 bases. The receptor was isolated from a female donor in good health, enrolled as a control in a pregnancy study. The sample was peripheral blood, taken in the second trimester of pregnancy. This CDR3 reads CASSLKPGQLNYSNQPQHF. The CDR3 nucleotides read TGCGCCAGCAGCTTGAAACCGGGACAGTTGAATTATAGCAATCAGCCCCAGCATTTT.